These T cell receptor beta chains were read from a single sample in a study of beta chain features in type 1 diabetes. Some clones are missing from TCRdb's copy, which holds only in-frame ones; the method was immunoSEQ multiplex PCR. Among under 200,000 clones listed, over 7.5% were seen once. Sequenced material: central memory CD4+ T cells from blood. These receptor sequences come from a woman aged 18-29 years in good health. The CDR3 runs from the conserved cysteine through the conserved F or W. The order of the fields is clone size, J gene, D gene, V gene, CDR3 protein, CDR3 DNA. D genes are given only for firm matches. Rows may omit the clone size; those that give it use once, few, many or a size class.

abundance: few
j_gene: TRBJ2-7
d_gene: TRBD1
v_gene: TRBV2
CDR3aa: CASSGDRRDYEQYF
CDR3nt: TGTGCCAGCAGTGGGGACAGGCGCGACTACGAGCAGTACTTC

abundance: few
j_gene: TRBJ2-1
d_gene: TRBD2
v_gene: TRBV5-4
CDR3aa: CASSLSLAGYNEQFF
CDR3nt: TGTGCCAGCAGCTTGTCACTAGCGGGTTACAATGAGCAGTTCTTC

abundance: NA
j_gene: TRBJ2-1
d_gene: NA
v_gene: TRBV11-2
CDR3aa: CASSLEPGNEQFF
CDR3nt: TGTGCCAGCAGCTTAGAACCAGGAAATGAGCAGTTCTTC

abundance: NA
j_gene: TRBJ2-7
d_gene: NA
v_gene: TRBV7-2
CDR3aa: CASSFDSGAYEQYF
CDR3nt: TGTGCCAGCAGTTTCGACTCCGGGGCCTACGAGCAGTACTTC

abundance: NA
j_gene: TRBJ1-4
d_gene: NA
v_gene: TRBV11-2
CDR3aa: CASSLGGSFGEKLFF
CDR3nt: TGTGCCAGCAGCTTGGGGGGGAGTTTTGGTGAAAAACTGTTTTTT

abundance: NA
j_gene: TRBJ2-3
d_gene: TRBD2
v_gene: TRBV5-1
CDR3aa: CASSSSGGKVSDTQYF
CDR3nt: TGCGCCAGCAGCTCAAGCGGGGGGAAAGTTTCAGATACGCAGTATTTT

abundance: NA
j_gene: TRBJ1-1
d_gene: TRBD1
v_gene: TRBV5-1
CDR3aa: CASSPGQGVKQTEAFF
CDR3nt: TGCGCCAGCAGCCCCGGACAGGGAGTAAAGCAAACTGAAGCTTTCTTT

abundance: NA
j_gene: TRBJ1-4
d_gene: NA
v_gene: TRBV9
CDR3aa: CASSPLATNEKLFF
CDR3nt: TGTGCCAGCAGCCCCCTCGCAACTAATGAAAAACTGTTTTTT

abundance: few
j_gene: TRBJ2-7
d_gene: TRBD1
v_gene: TRBV7-9
CDR3aa: CASSLGQVTYEQYF
CDR3nt: TGTGCCAGCAGCTTGGGACAGGTTACCTACGAGCAGTACTTC

abundance: few
j_gene: TRBJ1-4
d_gene: NA
v_gene: TRBV18
CDR3aa: CASSPAGEKLFF
CDR3nt: TGTGCCAGCTCACCAGCAGGTGAAAAACTGTTTTTT

abundance: few
j_gene: TRBJ1-3
d_gene: NA
v_gene: TRBV5-1
CDR3aa: CASLGDSGNTIYF
CDR3nt: TGCGCCAGCCTCGGGGACTCTGGAAACACCATATATTTT

abundance: few
j_gene: TRBJ2-5
d_gene: NA
v_gene: TRBV28
CDR3aa: CASSSMTSSAETQYF
CDR3nt: TGTGCCAGCAGTTCTATGACTAGTAGTGCAGAGACCCAGTACTTC

abundance: few
j_gene: TRBJ2-1
d_gene: NA
v_gene: TRBV5-6
CDR3aa: CASSLSTRDEQFF
CDR3nt: TGTGCCAGCAGCTTGAGTACGAGGGATGAGCAGTTCTTC

abundance: NA
j_gene: TRBJ2-1
d_gene: NA
v_gene: TRBV9
CDR3aa: CASSVGGVTDNEQFF
CDR3nt: TGTGCCAGCAGCGTAGGCGGGGTAACGGACAATGAGCAGTTCTTC

abundance: few
j_gene: TRBJ2-5
d_gene: NA
v_gene: TRBV7-6
CDR3aa: CASSLEALSAQRGGTQYF
CDR3nt: TGTGCCAGCAGCTTAGAAGCCCTTAGCGCCCAGAGGGGGGGGACCCAGTACTTC

abundance: few
j_gene: TRBJ1-1
d_gene: TRBD1
v_gene: TRBV7-9
CDR3aa: CASSLVTGLTEAFF
CDR3nt: TGTGCCAGCAGCTTAGTGACAGGGCTAACTGAAGCTTTCTTT

abundance: few
j_gene: TRBJ1-2
d_gene: TRBD1
v_gene: TRBV25-1
CDR3aa: CASSEGGQPYGYTF
CDR3nt: TGTGCCAGCAGTGAAGGGGGACAGCCCTATGGCTACACCTTC

abundance: few
j_gene: TRBJ1-1
d_gene: NA
v_gene: TRBV19
CDR3aa: CASVPGHHGPRGTEAFF
CDR3nt: TGTGCCAGTGTACCGGGACACCATGGCCCCCGGGGCACTGAAGCTTTCTTT

abundance: few
j_gene: TRBJ1-6
d_gene: NA
v_gene: TRBV18
CDR3aa: CASSPWEGDNSPLHF
CDR3nt: TGTGCCAGCTCACCATGGGAGGGCGATAATTCACCCCTCCACTTT

abundance: NA
j_gene: TRBJ1-5
d_gene: NA
v_gene: TRBV29-1
CDR3aa: CSVEVNGAGGQPQHF
CDR3nt: TGCAGCGTTGAAGTGAACGGGGCCGGGGGTCAGCCCCAGCATTTT

abundance: NA
j_gene: TRBJ2-7
d_gene: NA
v_gene: TRBV6-5
CDR3aa: CASSYSDLYRGEQYF
CDR3nt: TGTGCCAGCAGTTACTCGGACTTGTACCGAGGCGAGCAGTACTTC

abundance: NA
j_gene: TRBJ2-6
d_gene: NA
v_gene: TRBV18
CDR3aa: CASSPPGAGRSGANVLTF
CDR3nt: TGTGCCAGCTCACCACCGGGCGCAGGGCGCTCTGGGGCCAACGTCCTGACTTTC

abundance: few
j_gene: TRBJ1-2
d_gene: NA
v_gene: TRBV6-5
CDR3aa: CASRNDPTGYGYTF
CDR3nt: TGTGCCAGCAGAAACGACCCGACAGGCTATGGCTACACCTTC

abundance: NA
j_gene: TRBJ2-7
d_gene: NA
v_gene: TRBV6-1
CDR3aa: CASSDRTVSYEQYF
CDR3nt: TGTGCCAGCAGTGATAGGACTGTCTCCTACGAGCAGTACTTC

abundance: NA
j_gene: TRBJ2-1
d_gene: TRBD2
v_gene: TRBV9
CDR3aa: CASSEDGRSHNEQFF
CDR3nt: TGTGCCAGCAGCGAGGACGGGAGGTCACACAATGAGCAGTTCTTC

abundance: few
j_gene: TRBJ2-2
d_gene: TRBD2
v_gene: TRBV10-3
CDR3aa: CAIRVAGDTGELFF
CDR3nt: TGTGCCATCAGGGTAGCGGGGGACACCGGGGAGCTGTTTTTT

abundance: NA
j_gene: TRBJ1-6
d_gene: NA
v_gene: TRBV27
CDR3aa: CASSLRRGASSYNSPLHF
CDR3nt: TGTGCCAGCAGTTTAAGACGGGGGGCCAGCTCCTATAATTCACCCCTCCACTTT

abundance: few
j_gene: TRBJ2-5
d_gene: TRBD2
v_gene: TRBV7-2
CDR3aa: CASSPFGLAGTETQYF
CDR3nt: TGTGCCAGCAGCCCCTTCGGACTAGCGGGAACGGAGACCCAGTACTTC

abundance: few
j_gene: TRBJ2-7
d_gene: TRBD2
v_gene: TRBV6-5
CDR3aa: CASRVAGGQFNEQYF
CDR3nt: TGTGCCAGCAGGGTCGCGGGAGGACAGTTCAACGAGCAGTACTTC

abundance: NA
j_gene: TRBJ1-1
d_gene: NA
v_gene: TRBV6-6
CDR3aa: CASSYSSYTEAFF
CDR3nt: TGTGCCAGCAGTTACAGTAGTTACACTGAAGCTTTCTTT

abundance: few
j_gene: TRBJ1-1
d_gene: NA
v_gene: TRBV29-1
CDR3aa: CSVAGGGGHTEAFF
CDR3nt: TGCAGCGTTGCGGGGGGTGGGGGACACACTGAAGCTTTCTTT

abundance: many
j_gene: TRBJ2-1
d_gene: NA
v_gene: TRBV7-2
CDR3aa: CASRSQGGEQFF
CDR3nt: TGTGCCAGCAGGTCGCAGGGGGGTGAGCAGTTCTTC

abundance: few
j_gene: TRBJ1-1
d_gene: NA
v_gene: TRBV11-2
CDR3aa: CASSSYRSRSTEAFF
CDR3nt: TGTGCCAGCAGCTCATACAGGTCGAGGTCCACTGAAGCTTTCTTT

abundance: few
j_gene: TRBJ2-5
d_gene: TRBD1
v_gene: TRBV6-6
CDR3aa: CASSPPGTGVWETQYF
CDR3nt: TGTGCCAGCAGCCCTCCCGGGACAGGGGTGTGGGAGACCCAGTACTTC

abundance: few
j_gene: TRBJ1-2
d_gene: NA
v_gene: TRBV27
CDR3aa: CASSPWAPSTEGGYTF
CDR3nt: TGTGCCAGCAGTCCTTGGGCCCCTTCGACCGAGGGTGGCTACACCTTC

abundance: few
j_gene: TRBJ1-1
d_gene: NA
v_gene: TRBV29-1
CDR3aa: CSVVKGGGLNTEAFF
CDR3nt: TGCAGCGTTGTTAAGGGCGGGGGTTTAAACACTGAAGCTTTCTTT

abundance: few
j_gene: TRBJ2-3
d_gene: TRBD2
v_gene: TRBV7-9
CDR3aa: CASSVRLADTQYF
CDR3nt: TGTGCCAGCAGCGTTAGACTAGCTGATACGCAGTATTTT

abundance: few
j_gene: TRBJ2-1
d_gene: NA
v_gene: TRBV5-1
CDR3aa: CASSFTESSYNEQFF
CDR3nt: TGCGCCAGCAGCTTCACAGAGAGCTCCTACAATGAGCAGTTCTTC

abundance: NA
j_gene: TRBJ1-3
d_gene: NA
v_gene: TRBV25-1
CDR3aa: CASSTPDPGNTIYF
CDR3nt: TGTGCCAGCTCCACACCCGATCCGGGGAACACCATATATTTT

abundance: few
j_gene: TRBJ2-5
d_gene: NA
v_gene: TRBV14
CDR3aa: CASSHPWGPSQETQYF
CDR3nt: TGTGCCAGCAGCCACCCATGGGGGCCGAGCCAAGAGACCCAGTACTTC

abundance: NA
j_gene: TRBJ1-1
d_gene: NA
v_gene: TRBV2
CDR3aa: CASRAQGGGTEAFF
CDR3nt: TGTGCCAGCAGAGCTCAGGGAGGGGGCACTGAAGCTTTCTTT

abundance: few
j_gene: TRBJ1-1
d_gene: NA
v_gene: TRBV30
CDR3aa: CAWSREANTEAFF
CDR3nt: TGTGCCTGGAGTAGGGAGGCTAACACTGAAGCTTTCTTT

abundance: few
j_gene: TRBJ2-3
d_gene: TRBD1
v_gene: TRBV7-9
CDR3aa: CASSPGRTGAGDTQYF
CDR3nt: TGTGCCAGCAGCCCAGGCCGGACAGGGGCAGGGGATACGCAGTATTTT

abundance: NA
j_gene: TRBJ2-7
d_gene: TRBD1
v_gene: TRBV18
CDR3aa: CASSPPGQTQNDYEQYF
CDR3nt: TGTGCCAGCTCACCACCGGGACAGACACAGAATGACTACGAGCAGTACTTC

abundance: few
j_gene: TRBJ1-2
d_gene: NA
v_gene: TRBV29-1
CDR3aa: CSVGAPNYGYTF
CDR3nt: TGCAGCGTTGGAGCTCCTAACTATGGCTACACCTTC

abundance: NA
j_gene: TRBJ1-6
d_gene: TRBD1
v_gene: TRBV5-1
CDR3aa: CASGEGRTGDSPLHF
CDR3nt: TGCGCCAGCGGGGAGGGAAGGACAGGGGATTCACCCCTCCACTTT

abundance: few
j_gene: TRBJ2-3
d_gene: TRBD1
v_gene: TRBV27
CDR3aa: CASRPDRVRDTQYF
CDR3nt: TGTGCCAGCAGGCCGGACAGGGTACGGGATACGCAGTATTTT

abundance: many
j_gene: TRBJ2-1
d_gene: TRBD2
v_gene: TRBV4-3
CDR3aa: CASSQGASGGNNEQFF
CDR3nt: TGCGCCAGCAGCCAAGGGGCTAGCGGGGGGAACAATGAGCAGTTCTTC

abundance: few
j_gene: TRBJ1-2
d_gene: TRBD1
v_gene: TRBV5-1
CDR3aa: CASSSPGTGSNGYTF
CDR3nt: TGCGCCAGCAGCTCCCCCGGGACAGGGTCCAATGGCTACACCTTC

abundance: many
j_gene: TRBJ2-5
d_gene: NA
v_gene: TRBV25-1
CDR3aa: CASSDPWKRGETQYF
CDR3nt: TGTGCCAGCAGTGATCCTTGGAAGAGAGGGGAGACCCAGTACTTC

abundance: once
j_gene: TRBJ2-1
d_gene: NA
v_gene: TRBV5-4
CDR3aa: CASSLESSYNEQFF
CDR3nt: TGTGCCAGCAGCTTGGAATCCAGTTACAATGAGCAGTTCTTC

abundance: NA
j_gene: TRBJ2-7
d_gene: TRBD2
v_gene: TRBV5-1
CDR3aa: CASSSETGLAAYEQYF
CDR3nt: TGCGCCAGCAGCTCGGAGACGGGACTAGCGGCCTACGAGCAGTACTTC

abundance: few
j_gene: TRBJ2-1
d_gene: TRBD2
v_gene: TRBV5-1
CDR3aa: CASSSGTRGANEQFF
CDR3nt: TGCGCCAGCAGCTCCGGGACTAGAGGTGCGAATGAGCAGTTCTTC